The clone carrying this T cell receptor beta chain has only a few counts. The target antigen is unknown. Germline V gives CDR1 SGHTA, CDR2 FQGNSA. Trimming shortened V by 3 bases and J by 4 bases, and 9 bases separated the two germline ends. The CDR3 sequence is 14 residues long. This sample stems from a study of blood T cells in healthy people across ages. General study results and limits: The unsorted PBMCs prevented any conclusive comparison of naive versus antigen-experienced cells.

Then a second PCR, running roughly 7 to 11 cycles, was carried out with a sample-barcoded 5' primer and a J-beta primer mix. TCRdb re-derived calls from the 5' RACE reads in MiXCR, one entry per CDR3 protein. The table lists roughly 800,000 distinct CDR3 sequences, more than 25% of them singletons. A further study also used this sample, focusing on T cells of mothers and their children. That source reports: Three mothers and their six children, all healthy Caucasians, donated. Added by the second PCR's M1S primer were sample barcodes and 2-4 random nucleotides. Thymic selection shapes TCR recombination output in related pairs, and it does so similarly in unrelated pairs.

The chain joins TRBV7-2 to TRBJ2-2, with D tentatively TRBD1 (6 bases). Input material: blood. This clonotype was obtained from a boy aged 5-17 years in good health. The CDR3 sequence: CASSLGTFTGELFF. CDR3 in DNA: TGTGCCAGCAGCTTGGGGACATTCACCGGGGAGCTGTTTTTT.